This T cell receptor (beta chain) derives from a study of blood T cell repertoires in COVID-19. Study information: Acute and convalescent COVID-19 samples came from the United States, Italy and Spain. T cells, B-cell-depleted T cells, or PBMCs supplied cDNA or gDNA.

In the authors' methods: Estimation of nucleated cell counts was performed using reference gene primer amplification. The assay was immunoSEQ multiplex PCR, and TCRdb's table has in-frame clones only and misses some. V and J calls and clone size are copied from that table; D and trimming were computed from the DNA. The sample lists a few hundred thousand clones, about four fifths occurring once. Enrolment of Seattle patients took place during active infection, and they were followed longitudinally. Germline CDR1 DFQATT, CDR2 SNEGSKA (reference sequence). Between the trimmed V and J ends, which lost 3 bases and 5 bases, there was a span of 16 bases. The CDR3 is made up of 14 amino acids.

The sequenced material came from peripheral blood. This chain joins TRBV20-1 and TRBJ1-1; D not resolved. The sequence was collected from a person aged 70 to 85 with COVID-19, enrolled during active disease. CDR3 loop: CSASRGKGSTEAFF. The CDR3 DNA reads TGCAGTGCTAGTCGGGGAAAAGGCAGTACTGAAGCTTTCTTT.